The clone carrying this TCR beta chain has more than one count but fewer than ten. Its matching antigen is unknown. These data come from a study of beta chain features in type 1 diabetes. Study-wide findings and caveats: More deletions and fewer insertions at VDJ junctions were seen in type 1 diabetes patients.

What was sequenced were expressed TCRB transcripts, since all of the isolated RNA had been reverse transcribed. An average about 3.8 million reads came from naive, central memory and regulatory T cell samples. The table came from immunoSEQ multiplex PCR; TCRdb's copy has only in-frame clones and leaves some out. The table includes about 160,000 clones, roughly 8.1% detected once. The source of this sequence is a man aged 18-30 years in good health. The sequencing input was central memory CD4+ T cells from blood.

CDR3 sequence (DNA): TGTGCCAGCAGCTTAAGTCGCTCGGGAGCCTACAATGAGCAGTTCTTC. This gives the protein CASSLSRSGAYNEQFF. The V call is TRBV7-3, the J call TRBJ2-1; weak D call: TRBD2 (6 bases). Trimming took off 1 base at V and 2 bases at J, with 12 bases between the two ends. Germline V gene data show CDR1 as SGHTA and CDR2 as FQGTGA. This CDR3 comprises 16 residues. Full variable domain (remainder filled in from reference TRBV7-3 and TRBJ2-1): GAGVSQTPSNKVTEKGKYVELRCDPISGHTALYWYRQSLGQGPEFLIYFQGTGAADDSGLPNDRFFAVRPEGSVSTLKIQRTERGDSAVYLCASSLSRSGAYNEQFFGPGTRLTVL.